This T cell receptor beta chain was recorded in a study of tumor-infiltrating lymphocytes in primary liver carcinoma. The roughly 18-34 mg bulk tissue piece was not sorted before simultaneous RNA and DNA extraction. Reverse transcription of roughly 0.45 ug total RNA with a constant-region primer produced TCR beta cDNA. Three nested multiplex PCR rounds, a slightly modified ARM-PCR method, built the TCR beta libraries. The two initial PCR rounds, ten to eleven cycles each, used TRBV1-TRBV30 forward and C-beta reverse primers. Via MiXCR, TCRdb re-called the multiplex PCR reads, giving one row per CDR3 protein. The sample records fewer than 200,000 distinct CDR3 sequences, roughly 80% being singletons. The CDR3 has 18 residues.

The chain links TRBV12-3 or TRBV12-4 to TRBJ2-3, with 9 nucleotides matching TRBD2. The sample comprised tumor tissue from primary liver carcinoma. The clonotype was recovered from a man aged 40-50 years with primary liver carcinoma and hepatitis B virus infection. CDR3 region: CTGSPPPAGGRSTDTQYF. In DNA form, the CDR3 reads TGTACCGGCAGCCCCCCCCCAGCGGGAGGTCGAAGCACAGATACGCAGTATTTT.